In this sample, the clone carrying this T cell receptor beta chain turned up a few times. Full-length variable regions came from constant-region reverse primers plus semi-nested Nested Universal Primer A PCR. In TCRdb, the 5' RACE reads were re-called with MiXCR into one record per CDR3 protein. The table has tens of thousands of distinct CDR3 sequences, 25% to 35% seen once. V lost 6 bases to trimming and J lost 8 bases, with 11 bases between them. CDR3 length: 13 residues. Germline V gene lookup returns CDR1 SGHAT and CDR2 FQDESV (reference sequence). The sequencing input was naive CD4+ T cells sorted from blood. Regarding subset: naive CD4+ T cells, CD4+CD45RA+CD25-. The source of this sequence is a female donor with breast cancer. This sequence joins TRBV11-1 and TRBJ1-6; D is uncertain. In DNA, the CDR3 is TGTGCCAGCAGACGTACAGTGGATTCACCCCTCCACTTT. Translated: CASRRTVDSPLHF.